This T cell receptor beta chain was sequenced for a study of control samples from healthy donors and cancer patients. CDR3 size: 17 residues. Using immunoSEQ multiplex PCR, the repertoire was profiled, and TCRdb retains in-frame clones only, with some absent. The sample holds 100,000 to 150,000 clones, around 87% seen once. J is TRBJ2-2 and V is TRBV21-1. TRBV21-1 is a known pseudogene. The sequenced material came from blood. The clonotype was recovered from a man aged 55 to 69 in good health. The CDR3 here is CASSKSRGPIYTGELFF. The CDR3 region has the DNA TGTGCCAGCAGCAAGTCCCGGGGGCCAATTTACACCGGGGAGCTGTTTTTT.